The 20 T cell receptor beta chains listed next were all sequenced from one sample in a study of blood T cells in healthy people across ages. A second PCR of about 7 to 11 cycles used a sample-barcoded 5' primer and a J-beta primer mix. One entry per CDR3 protein, called by TCRdb with MiXCR from the 5' RACE reads. The sample includes 1.5 million to 2 million distinct CDR3 sequences, just under 50% of them seen just once. The sample comprised blood. These receptors all stem from a woman in her forties in good health.

A few counts support this clonotype. V usage is TRBV12-3 or TRBV12-4 and J usage is TRBJ2-3; TRBD2 agrees at 7 bases. The CDR3 runs 14 residues. The V segment lost 6 bases and the J segment 0 bases; nucleotides outside the gene matches: 3. In DNA, the CDR3 is TGTGCCAGCAGCACAGCGGGAAGCACAGATACGCAGTATTTT. It translates to CASSTAGSTDTQYF.

This rearrangement joins TRBV4-2 to TRBJ1-2; D is uncertain. V was clipped by 4 bases and J by 8 bases, with 20 bases between them. There are 15 residues in the CDR3. CDR1 is LGHNA, CDR2 YNFKEQ, per germline. The CDR3 spells CASSPRVEQRRGYTF. The CDR3 region has the DNA TGTGCCAGCAGCCCGAGGGTTGAACAACGGCGCGGCTACACCTTC.

Comments on this clonotype: A single base separates this from a much larger clone, so it may be a read error. The chain joins TRBV25-1 to TRBJ2-6, with 8 bases that match TRBD1. CDR1 MGHDK and CDR2 SYGVNS come from the germline V gene. The ends lost 6 bases at V and 0 bases at J; junction bases unmatched: 4. The CDR3 has 16 amino acids. The CDR3 DNA reads as TGTGCCAGCAGCTGGACAGGGCTCTCTGGGGCCAACGTCCTGACTTTC. It translates to CASSWTGLSGANVLTF.

J is TRBJ2-7 and V is TRBV4-1, with 9 positions matching TRBD1. The CDR3 is made up of 15 amino acids. Germline lookup yields CDR1 MGHRA and CDR2 YSYEKL. V shed 3 bases, J shed 10 bases, and the junction held 13 bases outside the gene matches. CDR3 sequence reads: CASSQATGGDWPQYF. CDR3 coding DNA: TGCGCCAGCAGCCAGGCGACAGGGGGTGACTGGCCCCAGTACTTC.

The V and J genes are TRBV6-5 and TRBJ2-4, with D tentatively TRBD1 or TRBD2 (5 bases each). The V end was cut by 6 bases, the J end by 0 bases, with 9 bases between. In germline, CDR1 is MNHEY, CDR2 SVGAGI. The CDR3 has 14 residues. The CDR3 sequence is CASRPGTAKNIQYF. In DNA, the CDR3 is TGTGCCAGCAGACCCGGGACAGCCAAAAACATTCAGTACTTC.

This clonotype was counted only a few times. The chain couples TRBV4-2 to TRBJ1-1; tentative D call: TRBD1 (5 bases). Germline CDR1 and CDR2: LGHNA and YNFKEQ. Trimming shortened V by 1 base and J by 7 bases, and 7 bases separated the two germline ends. CDR3 length: 12 residues. The CDR3 DNA reads TGTGCCAGCAGCCAAGGGGGGGGTGAAGCTTTCTTT. Amino acids: CASSQGGGEAFF.

This sequence joins TRBV2 and TRBJ2-3, with a possible D match to TRBD1 (5 bases). The CDR3 spans 13 residues. Per the germline V gene, CDR1 is SNHLY and CDR2 is FYNNEI. Between the trimmed V and J ends, which lost 2 bases and 6 bases, there was a span of 9 bases. CDR3 DNA: TGTGCCAGCAGTGAAACAGGTTGGGATACGCAGTATTTT. This sequence encodes CASSETGWDTQYF. The whole variable domain, remainder taken from reference TRBV2 and TRBJ2-3, is EPEVTQTPSHQVTQMGQEVILRCVPISNHLYFYWYRQILGQKVEFLVSFYNNEISEKSEIFDDQFSVERPDGSNFTLKIRSTKLEDSAMYFCASSETGWDTQYFGPGTRLTVL.

The chain couples TRBV9 to TRBJ1-2; D is unclear. The V end was cut by 0 bases, the J end by 8 bases, with 14 bases between. The CDR3 totals 14 residues. Germline values: CDR1 SGDLS, CDR2 YYNGEE. CDR3 sequence: CASSVEMGAEGYTF. CDR3 coding DNA: TGTGCCAGCAGCGTAGAAATGGGTGCGGAAGGCTACACCTTC.

The chain joins TRBV6-1 to TRBJ2-5, with TRBD2 matching 11 bases. This CDR3 spans 17 amino acids. Losses at the gene ends were 3 bases for V and 2 bases for J; bases not matched to a gene: 8. CDR1 MNHNS and CDR2 SASEGT come from the germline V gene. The CDR3 DNA reads TGTGCCAGCAGTGAGACGACTAGCGGGGCGCTACAAGAGACCCAGTACTTC. It encodes CASSETTSGALQETQYF.

The chain has TRBV4-1 and TRBJ1-5; TRBD1 matches 7 bases. CDR1 is MGHRA and CDR2 is YSYEKL in the germline V gene. The CDR3 sequence is 14 residues long. The V gene end was trimmed by 1 base and the J gene end by 11 bases; junction bases not matched to a gene: 8. CDR3 coding DNA: TGCGCCAGCAGCCAAGGGGCAGGGGGATGGGCCCAGCATTTT. This translates into CASSQGAGGWAQHF.

The V and J genes are TRBV6-5 and TRBJ2-3, with D possibly being TRBD2 (6 bases). The germline V and J ends were trimmed by 0 bases and 2 bases, with 18 bases remaining between them. The CDR3 is made up of 18 amino acids. Germline V gives CDR1 MNHEY, CDR2 SVGAGI. This CDR3 is CASSYSGPRAGSTDTQYF. For the CDR3, the DNA is TGTGCCAGCAGTTACTCGGGTCCGAGGGCGGGGTCCACAGATACGCAGTATTTT.

The V and J genes are TRBV5-1 and TRBJ2-3; 7 nucleotides line up with TRBD1. Germline-derived CDR1 and CDR2 are SGHRS and YFSETQ. The CDR3 is made up of 15 amino acids. V was clipped by 3 bases and J by 5 bases; unmatched bases: 9. The CDR3 reads CASSWRQGREDTQYF. The CDR3, as DNA: TGCGCCAGCAGCTGGAGACAGGGTCGGGAAGATACGCAGTATTTT. Variable domain in full (rest from reference TRBV5-1 and TRBJ2-3): KAGVTQTPRYLIKTRGQQVTLSCSPISGHRSVSWYQQTPGQGLQFLFEYFSETQRNKGNFPGRFSGRQFSNSRSEMNVSTLELGDSALYLCASSWRQGREDTQYFGPGTRLTVL.

The V and J genes are TRBV5-1 and TRBJ2-5; 8 bases align to TRBD1. The V gene's germline CDR1 is SGHRS and CDR2 YFSETQ. With V trimmed by 4 bases and J by 0 bases, 8 bases remained unmatched. The CDR3 is 16 residues long. The CDR3 DNA is TGCGCCAGCAGCCTCACAGGGGGTCGCAACCAAGAGACCCAGTACTTC. Protein sequence: CASSLTGGRNQETQYF. Filled out from reference TRBV5-1 and TRBJ2-5, the complete variable domain reads KAGVTQTPRYLIKTRGQQVTLSCSPISGHRSVSWYQQTPGQGLQFLFEYFSETQRNKGNFPGRFSGRQFSNSRSEMNVSTLELGDSALYLCASSLTGGRNQETQYFGPGTRLLVL.

The chain uses TRBV7-2 and TRBJ2-1; D is perhaps TRBD2 (5 bases). Between the trimmed V and J ends, which lost 5 bases and 10 bases, there was a span of 12 bases. Per germline, CDR1 SGHTA and CDR2 FQGNSA. The CDR3 has 12 amino acids. CDR3 residues: CASSPSGIEQFF. The CDR3 DNA is TGTGCCAGCAGCCCCTCGGGAATCGAGCAGTTCTTC. The complete variable domain, with remaining parts taken from reference TRBV7-2 and TRBJ2-1, reads GAGVSQSPSNKVTEKGKDVELRCDPISGHTALYWYRQSLGQGLEFLIYFQGNSAPDKSGLPSDRFSAERTGGSVSTLTIQRTQQEDSAVYLCASSPSGIEQFFGPGTRLTVL.

This clonotype was seen a handful of times. V usage is TRBV5-1 and J usage is TRBJ2-1, with TRBD2 matching 8 bases. Germline V gives CDR1 SGHRS, CDR2 YFSETQ. With V trimmed by 0 bases and J by 6 bases, 5 bases remained unmatched. This CDR3 is 15 amino acids long. The CDR3 nucleotides read TGCGCCAGCAGCTTGGGACCGGGGGGGCGCAATGAGCAGTTCTTC. Amino acid sequence: CASSLGPGGRNEQFF.

A few counts support this clonotype. The chain is built from TRBV6-2 or TRBV6-3 and TRBJ2-3; the D gene is possibly TRBD2 (7 bases). With 7 bases removed from V and 4 bases from J, the gap between germline ends came to 18 bases. The CDR3 covers 15 residues. Germline V gene data show CDR1 as MNHEY and CDR2 as SVGEGT. This chain's CDR3 is CASTKEGGPSDTQYF. For the CDR3, the DNA is TGTGCCAGCACCAAAGAGGGGGGGCCGTCAGATACGCAGTATTTT.

This rearrangement joins TRBV5-6 to TRBJ2-1; 8 positions agree with TRBD1. Germline-derived CDR1 and CDR2 are SGHDT and YYEEEE. V was clipped by 6 bases and J by 5 bases; unmatched bases: 4. This CDR3 region has 13 residues. For the CDR3, the DNA is TGTGCCAGCACCCACAGGGGGAACAATGAGCAGTTCTTC. It encodes CASTHRGNNEQFF.

The V call is TRBV20-1, the J call TRBJ2-3; 13 bases align to TRBD2. The CDR3 runs to 15 residues. The junction had 7 bases not matched to a gene; V was cut back by 4 bases and J by 6 bases. From germline, CDR1 is DFQATT and CDR2 SNEGSKA (reference sequence). In nucleotides, the CDR3 is TGCAGTGCTACAAAAGGGACTAGCGGGGTGGATACGCAGTATTTT. It codes for CSATKGTSGVDTQYF.

The chain recombines TRBV4-3 with TRBJ2-1; 8 positions agree with TRBD2. V trimming: 0 bases; J trimming: 7 bases; junction bases outside the gene matches: 11. The CDR3 length is 17 residues. Germline-derived CDR1 and CDR2 are LGHNA and YSLEER. The CDR3 loop reads CASSQDPPSGLGNEQFF. Here the CDR3 DNA reads TGCGCCAGCAGCCAAGACCCCCCTAGCGGGCTTGGGAATGAGCAGTTCTTC.

The chain couples TRBV15 to TRBJ2-7, with a possible D match to TRBD1 (6 bases). The J call is doubtful: the DNA matches TRBJ2-5 better. The CDR3 contains 16 residues. The germline V gene encodes CDR1 LNHNV and CDR2 YYDKDF (reference sequence). The CDR3 reads CATSGGWTAKRETQYF. In nucleotides, the CDR3 is TGTGCCACCAGCGGGGGCTGGACAGCTAAAAGGGAGACCCAGTACTTC.